This is a list of T cell receptor beta chains from one sample in a study of shared clonotypes between healthy human individuals. This table comes from immunoSEQ multiplex PCR, and its TCRdb copy is limited to in-frame clones, with some not included. Of 500,000 to 700,000 clones in the sample, approximately 95% were seen once. Material for sequencing was naive CD8+ T cells sorted from blood. The source is a woman aged 25 to 45 in good health. Each CDR3 is given with its conserved first and last residue. Fields, in order: clone size, J gene, D gene, V gene, CDR3 protein, CDR3 DNA. D genes are given only for firm matches. Expanded clones get a size class; other rows say once, few or many, or leave the size out.

NA | TRBJ2-3 | NA | TRBV2 | CASSESASGEYVPTDTQYF | TGTGCCAGCAGTGAGAGCGCGTCGGGGGAATACGTACCCACAGATACGCAGTATTTT
NA | TRBJ1-2 | NA | TRBV9 | CASSVDRGGGYTF | TGTGCCAGCAGCGTAGACCGGGGGGGAGGCTACACCTTC
NA | TRBJ2-7 | NA | TRBV10-2 | CASSDWTYEQYF | TGCGCCAGCAGTGATTGGACCTACGAGCAGTACTTC
once | TRBJ2-7 | TRBD2 | TRBV10-3 | CAIGGDFSYEQYF | TGTGCCATCGGGGGGGACTTCTCCTACGAGCAGTACTTC
NA | TRBJ2-7 | TRBD2 | TRBV28 | CASSSGTRGTGTSGVAWGYEQYF | TGTGCCAGCAGCTCCGGGACGCGCGGGACCGGGACTAGCGGGGTAGCCTGGGGCTACGAGCAGTACTTC
once | TRBJ2-3 | NA | TRBV19 | CASSMNLVDTQYF | TGTGCCAGTAGTATGAATCTAGTAGATACGCAGTATTTT
NA | TRBJ1-2 | TRBD1 | TRBV29-1 | CSVGPGTASYGYTF | TGCAGCGTGGGTCCGGGGACAGCATCCTATGGCTACACCTTC
NA | TRBJ2-7 | TRBD2 | TRBV13 | CASRRSGSSYEQYF | TGTGCCAGCAGACGTAGCGGGAGTTCCTACGAGCAGTACTTC
once | TRBJ2-1 | NA | TRBV28 | CASSSTDPLGYNEQFF | TGTGCCAGCAGTTCCACCGACCCCTTGGGGTACAATGAGCAGTTCTTC
NA | TRBJ2-1 | NA | TRBV9 | CASSVNPLGSNEQFF | TGTGCCAGCAGCGTAAACCCGCTAGGGTCCAATGAGCAGTTCTTC
NA | TRBJ2-7 | NA | TRBV28 | CASSLRVGYEQYF | TGTGCCAGCAGTTTAAGGGTCGGCTACGAGCAGTACTTC
NA | TRBJ2-7 | TRBD1 | TRBV15 | CATSDRQGPGEQYF | TGTGCCACCAGCGACCGACAGGGTCCAGGAGAGCAGTACTTC
NA | TRBJ2-7 | NA | TRBV6-1 | CASSEFMVVYEQYF | TGTGCCAGCAGTGAATTTATGGTAGTGTACGAGCAGTACTTC
NA | TRBJ2-1 | TRBD1 | TRBV27 | CASSPGQGDHNEQFF | TGTGCCAGCAGTCCGGGACAGGGTGACCACAATGAGCAGTTCTTC
NA | TRBJ1-2 | TRBD1 | TRBV15 | CATSRDRQGADGYTF | TGTGCCACCAGCAGAGACCGACAGGGAGCAGATGGCTACACCTTC
NA | TRBJ2-3 | TRBD2 | TRBV29-1 | CSVEAVGGRTDTQYF | TGCAGCGTTGAGGCGGTTGGCGGGAGGACAGATACGCAGTATTTT
NA | TRBJ2-2 | TRBD2 | TRBV27 | CASSPGTSGTGELFF | TGTGCCAGCAGCCCCGGGACTAGCGGAACCGGGGAGCTGTTTTTT
NA | TRBJ2-7 | NA | TRBV27 | CASSLYSGPYEQYF | TGTGCCAGCAGTTTATATAGCGGACCATACGAGCAGTACTTC
NA | TRBJ1-2 | TRBD1 | TRBV9 | CASSGWTGVDYGYTF | TGTGCCAGCAGCGGTTGGACAGGGGTTGACTATGGCTACACCTTC
NA | TRBJ1-2 | NA | TRBV27 | CASTPFLGSDGYTF | TGTGCCAGCACTCCCTTCCTGGGATCGGATGGCTACACCTTC
NA | TRBJ1-1 | NA | TRBV19 | CASSSRVNTEAFF | TGTGCCAGTAGTTCCAGGGTGAACACTGAAGCTTTCTTT
NA | TRBJ1-3 | NA | TRBV13 | CASSPLGSQTGNTIYF | TGTGCCAGCAGCCCTCTTGGGTCTCAAACTGGAAACACCATATATTTT